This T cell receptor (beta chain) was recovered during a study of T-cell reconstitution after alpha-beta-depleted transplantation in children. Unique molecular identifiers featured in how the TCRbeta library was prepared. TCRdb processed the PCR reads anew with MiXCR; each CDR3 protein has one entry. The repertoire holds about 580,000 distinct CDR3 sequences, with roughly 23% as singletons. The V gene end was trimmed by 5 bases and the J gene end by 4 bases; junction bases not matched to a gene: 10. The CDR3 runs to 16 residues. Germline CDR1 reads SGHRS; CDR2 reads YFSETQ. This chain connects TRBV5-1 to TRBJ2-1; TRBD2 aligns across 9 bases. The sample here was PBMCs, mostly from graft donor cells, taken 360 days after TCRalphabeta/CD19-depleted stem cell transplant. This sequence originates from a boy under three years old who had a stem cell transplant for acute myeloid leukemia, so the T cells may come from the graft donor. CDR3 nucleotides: TGCGCCAGCAGGCCTAGCGGGACCAGCGGTTACAATGAGCAGTTCTTC. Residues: CASRPSGTSGYNEQFF.